The entry below describes one TCR beta chain. Antigen specificity is unknown. The CDR3 consists of 14 residues. Germline values: CDR1 SQVTM, CDR2 ANQGSEA. V lost 3 bases, J lost 0 bases, and 11 bases lay in between. Blood was collected once per donor into heparin, averaging about 110 mL. Expressed TCRB transcripts were sequenced because the isolated RNA had all been reverse transcribed beforehand. Sequenced by immunoSEQ multiplex PCR; TCRdb stores in-frame clones only, minus some. This sample has more than 15,000 clones, with under 80% found just once. The data are from a study of beta chain features in type 1 diabetes. Study-wide results and caveats: For Type 1 diabetes patients, all four CD4+ subsets carried TCRB CDR3s that were moderately but significantly shorter.

The sequence was collected from a man aged 25-40 years with type 1 diabetes. The rearrangement joins TRBV29-1 to TRBJ1-1; D gene ambiguous. The source material was stem cell memory CD4+ T cells from blood. The CDR3 DNA is TGCAGCGTTGAGGGCAGACGGATGAACACTGAAGCTTTCTTT. It translates to CSVEGRRMNTEAFF.